Each of the 15 T cell receptor beta chains below was sequenced from the same sample in a study of T cells in Graves' hyperthyroidism and ophthalmopathy (dated by TCRdb to about 2019). The library was produced with multiplex PCR. Sequencing took place on an Illumina HiSeq 2000. The TCR beta CDR3 regions were amplified from RNA transcripts. A first-round RT-PCR of the TCR CDR3 used the HTBI primer set with the Qiagen OneStep RT-PCR kit. The public reads were quality trimmed at Q25 with fastp and then assembled into clones with MiXCR by TCRdb, keeping productive beta chains. Here each entry gathers all rows of one CDR3 protein and keeps the most common genes and DNA. This sample holds about 700,000 distinct CDR3 sequences; around 15% were observed only once. The ten largest clones take up 10% of the sample. Sequencing was done on a sample of blood. The receptors were sampled from a woman aged 18-29 years with Graves' hyperthyroidism.

This clonotype appeared many times. The rearrangement links TRBV10-3 to TRBJ2-7, with 12 bases aligning to TRBD1. Germline values: CDR1 ENHRY, CDR2 SYGVKD. The CDR3 has 13 amino acids. V shed 6 bases and J 5 bases; nucleotides not matched to a gene: 2. The CDR3 bases are TGTGCCATCAGGGGACAGGGGGCCCACGAGCAGTACTTC. Its protein is CAIRGQGAHEQYF.

This chain connects TRBV29-1 to TRBJ1-2, with no clear D. The germline V and J ends were trimmed by 7 bases and 1 base, with 13 bases remaining between them. This CDR3 has 13 amino acids. Germline V CDR1 and CDR2: SQVTM, ANQGSEA. The chain's CDR3 is CSAERASNYGYTF. The DNA of the CDR3 is TGCAGCGCCGAACGGGCCAGTAACTATGGCTACACCTTC. Together with reference TRBV29-1 and TRBJ1-2, the CDR3 gives the full variable domain: SAVISQKPSRDICQRGTSLTIQCQVDSQVTMMFWYRQQPGQSLTLIATANQGSEATYESGFVIDKFPISRPNLTFSTLTVSNMSPEDSSIYLCSAERASNYGYTFGSGTRLTVV.

This clonotype was counted ten times or more. The V gene is TRBV11-2, the J gene TRBJ2-5; tentative D call: TRBD2 (6 bases). Germline CDR1 is SGHAT and CDR2 is FQNNGV. V was cut by 4 bases and J by 1 base, with 13 bases left in between. CDR3 size: 15 residues. The CDR3 spells CASSSSGTRQETQYF. DNA of the CDR3: TGTGCCAGCAGCTCTTCCGGGACTCGCCAAGAGACCCAGTACTTC. Filled out from reference TRBV11-2 and TRBJ2-5, the complete variable domain reads EAGVAQSPRYKIIEKRQSVAFWCNPISGHATLYWYQQILGQGPKLLIQFQNNGVVDDSQLPKDRFSAERLKGVDSTLKIQPAKLEDSAVYLCASSSSGTRQETQYFGPGTRLLVL.

The chain combines TRBV20-1 with TRBJ1-2, with no clear D. CDR3 length: 13 amino acids. Per the germline V gene, CDR1 is DFQATT and CDR2 is SNEGSKA (reference sequence). V lost 1 base, J lost 4 bases, and 10 bases lay in between. This chain's CDR3 is CSARGVSSYGYTF. CDR3 coding DNA: TGCAGTGCTAGAGGGGTATCGAGCTATGGCTACACCTTC.

This clonotype was observed at least ten times. CDR3 coding DNA: TGCAGTGCCACCGGGACCGAAGCGTACAATGAGCAGTTCTTC. Protein product: CSATGTEAYNEQFF. The chain uses TRBV20-1 and TRBJ2-1, with D tentatively TRBD1 or TRBD2 (5 bases each). CDR3 length: 14 amino acids. V shed 6 bases and J shed 4 bases, with 16 bases lying between them. Germline V gene lookup returns CDR1 DFQATT and CDR2 SNEGSKA (reference sequence).

The table lists this clonotype with many counts. This sequence joins TRBV4-2 and TRBJ2-5, with TRBD2 identical over 7 bases. CDR1 and CDR2 from the germline V gene are LGHNA and YNFKEQ. The CDR3 is made up of 16 amino acids. After removal of 1 base from V and 2 bases from J, the junction contained 7 bases not matched to a gene. The CDR3 nucleotides are TGTGCCAGCAGCCAAGGGGGAGCGGGATCGCAAGAGACCCAGTACTTC. Amino acid sequence: CASSQGGAGSQETQYF.

Comments on this clonotype: This may come from a read error, since a much larger clone is one base off. The chain is built from TRBV19 and TRBJ2-1; D gene uncertain. The end of the DNA fits TRBJ2-7 better, so the J call may be wrong. Germline V gene sequence: CDR1 LNHDA, CDR2 SQIVND (reference sequence). The CDR3 consists of 16 residues. The chain's CDR3 is CASRGGRQSSYNEQYF. In nucleotides, the CDR3 is TGTGCCAGTAGGGGTGGACGGCAGAGCTCCTACAATGAGCAGTACTTC.

This clonotype appeared many times. The chain joins TRBV12-3 or TRBV12-4 to TRBJ1-1; possibly TRBD1 for D (6 bases). V was clipped by 5 bases and J by 1 base, with 20 bases between them. The CDR3 sequence is 17 residues long. CDR3 sequence reads: CASSPLTGRMGNTEAFF. In DNA form, the CDR3 reads TGTGCCAGCAGTCCCTTGACAGGTCGGATGGGGAACACTGAAGCTTTCTTT.

This clonotype was counted a few times. This chain joins TRBV27 and TRBJ1-5; TRBD1 agrees at 7 bases. The ends lost 2 bases at V and 2 bases at J; junction bases unmatched: 3. The CDR3 consists of 15 residues. Germline V lookup: CDR1 MNHEY, CDR2 SMNVEV (reference sequence). The CDR3 sequence: CASSLDGTGNQPQHF. The CDR3 nucleotides are TGTGCCAGCAGTTTAGATGGGACAGGCAATCAGCCCCAGCATTTT.

J is TRBJ2-1 and V is TRBV12-3 or TRBV12-4; no firm D call. The CDR3 is 13 residues long. V was pared by 7 bases and J by 3 bases, with 10 bases between. CDR3 protein: CASTVFFYNEQFF. The DNA for the CDR3 is TGTGCCAGCACAGTTTTCTTCTACAATGAGCAGTTCTTC.

The chain employs TRBV19 and TRBJ2-1, with 7 bases that match TRBD2. The CDR3 length is 17 residues. The germline gives CDR1 LNHDA, CDR2 SQIVND (reference sequence). Losses at the gene ends were 3 bases for V and 5 bases for J; bases not matched to a gene: 13. The CDR3 nucleotides read TGTGCCAGTAGTATGGGCGGGAGAGCCCCTAGGAACAATGAGCAGTTCTTC. Its translation is CASSMGGRAPRNNEQFF.

A note on this clonotype: A much larger clone sits a single nucleotide away, making a read error possible. The chain has TRBV4-1 and TRBJ2-5, with D possibly being TRBD1 (6 bases). The DNA end lines up better with TRBJ2-1; the J call may be wrong. This CDR3 contains 14 residues. Germline values: CDR1 MGHRA, CDR2 YSYEKL. The CDR3 coding sequence is TGCGCCAGCAGCCAAGGAGGACAGCAAGAGACCCAGTTCTTC. This codes for CASSQGGQQETQFF.

This clonotype turned up a few times. This chain joins TRBV7-9 and TRBJ2-7; D may be TRBD2 (6 bases). This CDR3 comprises 14 residues. In germline, CDR1 is SEHNR, CDR2 FQNEAQ (reference sequence). With 4 bases removed from V and 4 bases from J, the gap between germline ends came to 14 bases. The DNA of the CDR3 is TGTGCCAGCAGCTCTCCGGGAGCGCAGTACGAGCAGTACTTC. Its translation: CASSSPGAQYEQYF.

Many counts were recorded for this clonotype. This chain links TRBV29-1 with TRBJ2-1; D could derive from TRBD1 or TRBD2 (5 bases each). The CDR3 consists of 16 residues. Germline-derived CDR1 and CDR2 are SQVTM and ANQGSEA. The ends were cut back, 5 bases at V and 1 base at J, with 18 bases in the middle. Written as DNA, the CDR3 is TGCAGCGTTACAGGTGGGGCTAGCAGATCCTACAATGAGCAGTTCTTC. Protein product: CSVTGGASRSYNEQFF.

This clonotype has ten or more counts. The genes are TRBV7-3 and TRBJ1-1, with unresolved D. CDR1 is SGHTA, CDR2 FQGTGA, per germline. Trimming removed 5 bases from V and 1 base from J, with 14 bases in between. The CDR3 spans 15 residues. This CDR3 reads CASSPTLAGNTEAFF. DNA for the CDR3: TGTGCCAGCAGCCCTACTCTTGCGGGGAACACTGAAGCTTTCTTT.